This entry concerns a single T cell receptor beta chain. Antigen: not known. ViraFEST assay sequencing came after antigen-specific CD4+ T cells were expanded with viral peptide pools. When around 10 days of culture had elapsed, CD4+ T cells were isolated. IL-2 medium was substituted for half the medium on days 3 and 7. This specimen belongs to a study of vaccination effects on CD4 cells after COVID-19. Study-level points and caveats: The study found that only 1 of 255 vaccine-induced clones from healthy vaccinees cross-reacted with common cold coronaviruses.

Generated by immunoSEQ multiplex PCR, the TCRdb table keeps only in-frame clones and is missing some. Here the sample spans over 20,000 clones, around 70% being singletons. Germline CDR1 reads SGHVS; CDR2 reads FQNEAQ. This CDR3 is 16 amino acids long. With V trimmed by 5 bases and J by 4 bases, 13 bases remained unmatched. The receptor comes from a human donor who received a COVID-19 vaccine. The material was CD4+ T cells from PBMCs cultured with HCoV-229E spike peptides, obtained before COVID-19 vaccination. The rearrangement uses TRBV7-8 and TRBJ2-5; TRBD1 aligns across 7 bases. In DNA form, the CDR3 reads TGTGCCAGCAGCCCACACAGGGGAAGGGGCTCAGAGACCCAGTACTTC. Its protein is CASSPHRGRGSETQYF.